This is a list of T cell receptor beta chains from one sample in a study of T cells in Graves' hyperthyroidism and ophthalmopathy. TCRdb re-called the multiplex PCR reads with MiXCR, one entry per CDR3 protein. The sample includes 150,000 or so distinct CDR3 sequences, about 9.4% of them seen just once. The material sequenced was blood. These receptors came from a woman under 30 with Graves' hyperthyroidism that later progressed to Graves' ophthalmopathy. Each CDR3 is given with its conserved first and last residue. A D gene is named only where the DNA matches it firmly. Size is omitted from some rows. Given values are once, few, many or a class for expanded clones.

cdr3_nt cdr3_aa v_call d_call clone_size j_call
TGTGCCAGCAGCTTGGTTAGGGGTAATTCACCCCTCCACTTT CASSLVRGNSPLHF TRBV5-5 . few TRBJ1-6
TGTGCCAGCAGTTTAGGAGGGCTCAAGTGGGAGCTGTTTTTT CASSLGGLKWELFF TRBV12-3/TRBV12-4 . many TRBJ2-2
TGTGCCAGCAGCCAAGATCGTGGGACCGGGAATAATTCACCCCTCCACTTT CASSQDRGTGNNSPLHF TRBV4-2 . . TRBJ1-6
TGTGCCAGCAGCGTAGGGGATTCAGATACGCAGTATTTT CASSVGDSDTQYF TRBV9 . . TRBJ2-3
TGTGCCAGCAGTTACCCCTCGGGTCCGAAGGTGGGCGGCTACACCTTC CASSYPSGPKVGGYTF TRBV6-5 . many TRBJ1-2
TGTGCCAGCAGCTTAGGCAGGGATCATCAGCCCCAGCATTTT CASSLGRDHQPQHF TRBV7-8 . many TRBJ1-5
TGTGCCAGCAGGAGACAGGGGGGGACAGATACGCAGTATTTT CASRRQGGTDTQYF TRBV6-1 TRBD1 many TRBJ2-3
TGCGCCAGCAGCCAAGATCCGAGACAGGGTCAGTTTGAAAAACTGTTTTTT CASSQDPRQGQFEKLFF TRBV4-1 TRBD1 many TRBJ1-4
TGTGCCAGCACCTCTTTGTGGCCACCTAGCACAGATACGCAGTATTTT CASTSLWPPSTDTQYF TRBV6-1 . many TRBJ2-3
TGTGCCAGCAACCGGGACAGGGGAGAAGAGACCCAGTACTTC CASNRDRGEETQYF TRBV28 TRBD1 many TRBJ2-5
TGTGCCATGGGCAACGGAAAAGAGACCCAGTACTTC CAMGNGKETQYF TRBV10-3 . few TRBJ2-5
TGTGCCAGTAGTATAGATCGGGGGACGCAGTATTTT CASSIDRGTQYF TRBV19 . many TRBJ2-3
TGTACCAGCCTCGACAGGATCCACGGGATGAGAGGCTACGAGCAGTACTTC CTSLDRIHGMRGYEQYF TRBV6-2/TRBV6-3 . few TRBJ2-7
TGTGCCAGCAGTGCCTCGGGAAACACTGAAGCTTTCTTT CASSASGNTEAFF TRBV12-3/TRBV12-4 . many TRBJ1-1
TGTGCCAGCAGTAATACAGCGCTGAAGCCCCAGCATTTT CASSNTALKPQHF TRBV6-1 . many TRBJ1-5
TGTGCCAGCTCACCAAAATCCCAGGCCTGGGGTTCAAAAAATGAAGCTTTCTTT CASSPKSQAWGSKNEAFF TRBV18 . . TRBJ1-1
TGTGCCAGTCATGGGACAGCCTACGAGCAGTACTTC CASHGTAYEQYF TRBV7-9 TRBD1 many TRBJ2-7
TGTGCCAGTAGCATAATCACAACCTCCTACAATGAGCAGTTCTTC CASSIITTSYNEQFF TRBV19 . . TRBJ2-1
TGTGCCAGCAGTGAACGGGGTCAAGAGACCCAGCACTTC CASSERGQETQHF TRBV6-1 . few TRBJ2-5
TGCAGTGCTAGAGATACCCTAGCCGGGGAGCTGTCTTTT CSARDTLAGELSF TRBV20-1 . few TRBJ2-2
TGTGCCAGCAGCCAAGATAGGAACTGGGAGCACGAGCAGTACTTC CASSQDRNWEHEQYF TRBV4-2 . many TRBJ2-7
TGTGCCAGCAGTGATCAGGGGGGGTTTTCGCCGACCCCCGGATGGACCGGGGAGCTGTTTTTT CASSDQGGFSPTPGWTGELFF TRBV27 . many TRBJ2-2
TGTGCCATCAGTGAGTCGTGGGCGGGAGAGATGGAGACCCAGTACTTC CAISESWAGEMETQYF TRBV10-3 TRBD2 many TRBJ2-5
TGCAGTGCTAGTGGCCGGGGCCTGAATGAAAAACTGTTTTTT CSASGRGLNEKLFF TRBV20-1 . many TRBJ1-4
TGCAGCGTTGGGGGTGCGGGGTACAACGAGCAGTACTTC CSVGGAGYNEQYF TRBV29-1 . many TRBJ2-7
TGTGCCATCACAGGGGGCATTGGGGATACGCAGTATTTT CAITGGIGDTQYF TRBV7-9 TRBD1 few TRBJ2-3
TGTGCCAGCAGTCTACCTCTAAAGGGTCAGGGTAATGAAAAACTGTTTTTT CASSLPLKGQGNEKLFF TRBV2 . many TRBJ1-4
TGTGCCAGTAGTATGACAGGGGCGAACATTCAGTACTTC CASSMTGANIQYF TRBV19 TRBD1 many TRBJ2-4
TGTGCCAGCAGTCGCGGACAGGGGAACTATGGCTACACCTTC CASSRGQGNYGYTF TRBV6-1 TRBD1 many TRBJ1-2
TGCGCCAGCAGCCGAGAGGGGGCGAACACTGAAGCTTTCTTT CASSREGANTEAFF TRBV5-1 TRBD1 many TRBJ1-1
TGCAGTGCTAGAGAACAAGAGACCCAGTACTTC CSAREQETQYF TRBV20-1 . many TRBJ2-5
TGTGCCAGCAGTGGGAGCAGGGCCAAGTCTGGAAACACCATATATTTT CASSGSRAKSGNTIYF TRBV2 . many TRBJ1-3
TGCAGTGCCACCCATCCAGGCAGGAACGAGCAGTACTTC CSATHPGRNEQYF TRBV20-1 . few TRBJ2-7
TGTGCCAGCAGTCCCCGGCGGAGGGGCTATGGCTACACCTTC CASSPRRRGYGYTF TRBV12-3/TRBV12-4 . . TRBJ1-2
TGTGCCAGCAGCCAGTCCGGGACAGGGGGGAGACGAGGAGCTTTCTTT CASSQSGTGGRRGAFF TRBV7-8 TRBD1 many TRBJ1-1
TGTGCCAGCAGTCCAACGACAGGACATAATGAAAAACTGTTTTTT CASSPTTGHNEKLFF TRBV6-1 . many TRBJ1-4
TGTGCCAGCAGCCAAGCGCGACTAGGGACCCAGTACTTC CASSQARLGTQYF TRBV3-1 . few TRBJ2-5
TGTGCCAGCACCTTCCCATCTGGGGCCAACGTCCTGACTTTC CASTFPSGANVLTF TRBV2 . many TRBJ2-6
TGTGCCAGTAGCTTGGGGGCTCAGCCCCAGCATTTT CASSLGAQPQHF TRBV19 . many TRBJ1-5
TGCGCCAGCAGCCAAGCTAGCGGGGCGAGCACAGATACGCAGTATTTT CASSQASGASTDTQYF TRBV4-1 TRBD2 . TRBJ2-3
TGTGCCAGTAGTATGTCGACAGGCCGTTCACCCCTCCACTTT CASSMSTGRSPLHF TRBV19 . few TRBJ1-6
TGTGCCAGCAGGCTTACTCCCAGGGGGATCGATCAGCCCCAGCATTTT CASRLTPRGIDQPQHF TRBV6-1 TRBD1 . TRBJ1-5
TGTGCCAGCAGTCATTACTCCTGGTATAGCACAGATACGCAGTATTTT CASSHYSWYSTDTQYF TRBV6-2/TRBV6-3 . . TRBJ2-3
TGTGCCAGCAGTTTATACAGGGTGGGAGAGCAGTACTTC CASSLYRVGEQYF TRBV27 . many TRBJ2-7
TGTGCCAGCAGTAGGGATCTCCAAGAGACCCAGTACTTC CASSRDLQETQYF TRBV9 . . TRBJ2-5
TGTGCCAGCAGCTATGGGCTCGATGAAAAACTGTTTTTT CASSYGLDEKLFF TRBV6-1 . many TRBJ1-4
TGTGCCAGCAGTGAAGGCAGGACAGGAAACTATGGCTACACCTTC CASSEGRTGNYGYTF TRBV2 TRBD1 many TRBJ1-2
TGTGCCAGCTCGCCTTCCGGGACAGACCACAATGAGCAGTTCTTC CASSPSGTDHNEQFF TRBV18 TRBD1 many TRBJ2-1
TGTGCCAGCAGCTTAGCCTTCGGGGGCGGGGGTGAAAAACTGTTTTTT CASSLAFGGGGEKLFF TRBV7-9 . few TRBJ1-4
TGTGCCACCAGTGATTCCGGCCGCTCTGGAAACACCATATATTTT CATSDSGRSGNTIYF TRBV24-1 . many TRBJ1-3
TGTGCCAGCAGTGAAGCGGTATCTGGGGCCAACGTCCTGACTTTC CASSEAVSGANVLTF TRBV2 . . TRBJ2-6
TGTGCCAGCAGTCGACACCCGAACACTGAAGCTTTCTTT CASSRHPNTEAFF TRBV7-6 . . TRBJ1-1
TGCAGTGCTAGAGGCCGGATCCAGCATTTT CSARGRIQHF TRBV20-1 . many TRBJ1-5
TGTGCCAGTAGTAGGAATCCGGGACAGGGTGGTTACACTGAAGCTTTCTTT CASSRNPGQGGYTEAFF TRBV19 TRBD1 . TRBJ1-1
TGTGCCAGCAGGGCAGGGGGCCAAGAGACCCAGTACTTC CASRAGGQETQYF TRBV6-1 TRBD1 many TRBJ2-5
TGTGCCAGCAGCTTACCCGGACAGAAATACAATGAGCAGTTCTTC CASSLPGQKYNEQFF TRBV11-2 . many TRBJ2-1